This passage covers 30 T cell receptor beta chains from one sample sequenced in a study of blood T cell repertoires in COVID-19. Method: immunoSEQ multiplex PCR; TCRdb's copy keeps in-frame clones and lacks some. The data contain some 300,000 clones, roughly 90% of them singletons. Sequencing used peripheral blood. All receptors derive from a man between 18 and 29 years old with active or convalescent COVID-19.

This clone was detected only a few times. The chain uses TRBV25-1 and TRBJ2-1; D uncertain. The CDR3 runs 17 residues. Looked up from germline, CDR1 is MGHDK and CDR2 is SYGVNS. Between the trimmed V and J ends, which lost 1 base and 1 base, there was a span of 14 bases. The CDR3 coding sequence is TGTGCCAGCAGTGAATGGGCAGACCCAGAATCCTACAATGAGCAGTTCTTC. Its translation: CASSEWADPESYNEQFF.

This rearrangement joins TRBV5-6 to TRBJ1-2; D uncertain. Trimming removed 0 bases from V and 7 bases from J, with 16 bases in between. The CDR3 has 15 amino acids. Germline V lookup: CDR1 SGHDT, CDR2 YYEEEE. For the CDR3, the DNA is TGTGCCAGCAGCTTGGCGCGGGCAGCCCTTCGTGGCTACACCTTC. Its protein is CASSLARAALRGYTF.

The chain recombines TRBV12-3 or TRBV12-4 with TRBJ2-7; the match to TRBD2 covers 9 bases. Trimming removed 5 bases from V and 5 bases from J; junction bases left unmatched: 4. The CDR3 extends over 13 amino acids. CDR3 DNA: TGTGCCAGCAGTCGCGGGAGGGCCGACGAGCAGTACTTC. Amino acid sequence: CASSRGRADEQYF.

The rearrangement joins TRBV15 to TRBJ2-2; TRBD1 might be the D (5 bases). Trimming took 5 bases from V and 1 from J, leaving 11 bases between them. Germline V gene sequence: CDR1 LNHNV, CDR2 YYDKDF (reference sequence). This CDR3 is built from 15 residues. This CDR3 reads CATSAPTGNTGELFF. CDR3 nucleotides: TGTGCCACCAGCGCCCCCACAGGGAACACCGGGGAGCTGTTTTTT.

This clone was counted only a few times. The chain couples TRBV12-3 or TRBV12-4 to TRBJ2-5; D is unclear. The V gene lost 4 bases and the J gene lost 4 bases, with 7 bases spanning the gap. There are 12 residues in the CDR3. The CDR3 DNA reads as TGTGCCAGCAGTTCATCCGGAGAGACCCAGTACTTC. Amino acids: CASSSSGETQYF.

The V call is TRBV2, the J call TRBJ2-5; TRBD2 is a possible D gene (6 bases). The V and J ends lost 4 bases and 4 bases respectively, with 19 bases between them. This CDR3 has 16 amino acids. CDR1 is SNHLY, CDR2 FYNNEI, per germline. CDR3 sequence (DNA): TGTGCCAGCAGTGCCCCACTAGTGGAGGGCCCAGAGACCCAGTACTTC. This translates into CASSAPLVEGPETQYF.

This clone was picked up a small number of times. J is TRBJ1-5 and V is TRBV19; D is unresolved. CDR1 is LNHDA, CDR2 SQIVND, per germline (reference sequence). This CDR3 is 14 amino acids long. V lost 10 bases and J 4 bases, leaving 17 bases between the germline ends. The chain's CDR3 is CATNRGRVNQPQHF. The CDR3 coding sequence is TGTGCCACGAATCGGGGAAGGGTGAATCAGCCCCAGCATTTT.

The chain combines TRBV28 with TRBJ1-5; no clear D. The germline gives CDR1 MDHEN, CDR2 SYDVKM. The CDR3 extends over 15 amino acids. Deletions cut 6 bases from V and 0 bases from J, with 12 bases between. CDR3 DNA: TGTGCCAGCAGCGTGGTACCCTATAGCAATCAGCCCCAGCATTTT. Its protein product is CASSVVPYSNQPQHF.

As concerns this clone: Distinct nucleotide sequences in the sample also encode this CDR3. This chain links TRBV9 with TRBJ1-3, with 7 bases aligning to TRBD1. The ends lost 2 bases at V and 4 bases at J; junction bases unmatched: 6. This CDR3 is 15 amino acids long. Germline CDR1 SGDLS, CDR2 YYNGEE. The CDR3 spells CASSVAPGGGNTIYF. The CDR3 DNA sequence: TGTGCCAGCAGCGTTGCCCCAGGGGGAGGAAACACCATATATTTT.

The chain recombines TRBV19 with TRBJ2-2; D possibly corresponds to TRBD1 (6 bases). CDR3 size: 14 residues. CDR1 LNHDA and CDR2 SQIVND come from the germline V gene (reference sequence). Between the trimmed V and J ends, which lost 7 bases and 2 bases, there was a span of 11 bases. CDR3 loop: CASKPGTNTGELFF. CDR3 bases: TGTGCCAGTAAACCCGGGACAAACACCGGGGAGCTGTTTTTT.

CDR3: CASASLGAAGQPQHF. The CDR3 DNA reads as TGTGCCAGCGCGTCCCTGGGGGCAGCCGGCCAGCCCCAGCATTTT. The V and J genes are TRBV6-5 and TRBJ1-5; D is perhaps TRBD1 (6 bases). The V end was cut by 8 bases, the J end by 7 bases, with 21 bases between. The CDR3 loop spans 15 amino acids. CDR1 and CDR2 (germline): MNHEY, SVGAGI.

This clone has a single count. CDR3 residues: CASSDRLAGYNEQFF. Written as DNA, the CDR3 is TGTGCCAGCAGCGACCGACTAGCGGGATACAATGAGCAGTTCTTC. The V call is TRBV27, the J call TRBJ2-1; 11 bases are a match to TRBD2. From germline, CDR1 is MNHEY and CDR2 SMNVEV (reference sequence). J lost 4 bases, V lost 6 bases, and 5 bases had no gene match. The CDR3 sequence is 15 residues long.

This chain joins TRBV28 and TRBJ1-5, with D hard to call. Trimming removed 5 bases at V and 9 bases at J, with 11 bases between. Per germline, CDR1 MDHEN and CDR2 SYDVKM. The length of the CDR3 is 12 residues. The CDR3 loop reads CASSPPDWPQHF. The CDR3 coding sequence is TGTGCCAGCAGTCCACCAGACTGGCCCCAGCATTTT.

The count of this clone is one. This chain connects TRBV27 to TRBJ2-1, with 12 bases that match TRBD1. This CDR3 is built from 15 residues. V shed 7 bases and J 7 bases; nucleotides not matched to a gene: 8. Germline V CDR1 and CDR2: MNHEY, SMNVEV (reference sequence). The CDR3 DNA reads as TGTGCCAGCACGACCGGGACAGGGGGCAGGAATGAGCAGTTCTTC. Translating it yields CASTTGTGGRNEQFF.

The genes are TRBV5-6 and TRBJ2-1; TRBD1 matches 9 bases. Germline V gives CDR1 SGHDT, CDR2 YYEEEE. The CDR3 totals 11 residues. V lost 3 bases, J lost 16 bases, and 5 bases stayed unmatched. This CDR3 reads CASSYGQGRFF. Written as DNA, the CDR3 is TGTGCCAGCAGCTACGGACAGGGGCGCTTCTTC.

This chain links TRBV4-2 with TRBJ2-7; 14 positions match TRBD2. V was pared by 0 bases and J by 3 bases, with 1 base of the junction left unmatched. The CDR3 consists of 16 residues. Germline V gene lookup returns CDR1 LGHNA and CDR2 YNFKEQ. The CDR3 region has the DNA TGTGCCAGCAGCCAAGATGGGACTAGCGGGAGCTACGAGCAGTACTTC. The encoded protein is CASSQDGTSGSYEQYF.

V gene TRBV4-1 combines with J gene TRBJ2-7, with D tentatively TRBD1 (6 bases). V lost 0 bases to trimming and J lost 4 bases, with 13 bases between them. Germline V gives CDR1 MGHRA, CDR2 YSYEKL. This CDR3 has 15 residues. The CDR3 protein is CASSQESRGEYEQYF. The DNA for the CDR3 is TGCGCCAGCAGCCAAGAGAGCAGGGGTGAATACGAGCAGTACTTC.

This chain links TRBV28 with TRBJ2-1; 14 positions match TRBD2. The ends lost 7 bases at V and 8 bases at J; junction bases unmatched: 10. This CDR3 is built from 16 residues. CDR1 is MDHEN and CDR2 is SYDVKM in the germline V gene. The CDR3 reads CASTIGTSGSSDEQFF. DNA for the CDR3: TGTGCCAGCACCATTGGGACTAGCGGGAGTTCTGATGAGCAGTTCTTC.

This chain joins TRBV7-9 and TRBJ1-1; no firm D call. The CDR3 contains 13 residues. The ends were cut back, 6 bases at V and 4 bases at J, with 12 bases in the middle. Germline V CDR1 and CDR2: SEHNR, FQNEAQ (reference sequence). The CDR3 loop is CASRPRSVTEAFF. The CDR3 nucleotides are TGTGCCAGCAGACCGAGATCGGTCACTGAAGCTTTCTTT. Looking up the rest from reference TRBV7-9 and TRBJ1-1 gives the full variable domain: DTGVSQNPRHKITKRGQNVTFRCDPISEHNRLYWYRQTLGQGPEFLTYFQNEAQLEKSRLLSDRFSAERPKGSFSTLEIQRTEQGDSAMYLCASRPRSVTEAFFGQGTRLTVV.

The chain employs TRBV28 and TRBJ2-2, with D possibly being TRBD1 (6 bases). The V gene lost 6 bases and the J gene lost 3 bases, with 11 bases spanning the gap. Germline V gene data show CDR1 as MDHEN and CDR2 as SYDVKM. The CDR3 extends over 14 amino acids. CDR3 bases: TGTGCCAGCAGACCAGCAGGGGACACCGGGGAGCTGTTTTTT. Protein sequence: CASRPAGDTGELFF.

This clone is a singleton in its sample. CDR3 in amino acids: CASSSGTANSNQPQHF. The CDR3 DNA reads TGTGCCAGCAGCTCAGGGACAGCTAATAGCAATCAGCCCCAGCATTTT. The gene calls are TRBV11-2 and TRBJ1-5, with 7 nucleotides matching TRBD1. V gave up 4 bases and J gave up 0 bases; unmatched junction bases: 6. Germline V gives CDR1 SGHAT, CDR2 FQNNGV. This CDR3 has 16 amino acids. Combining the CDR3 with reference TRBV11-2 and TRBJ1-5 gives the whole variable domain EAGVAQSPRYKIIEKRQSVAFWCNPISGHATLYWYQQILGQGPKLLIQFQNNGVVDDSQLPKDRFSAERLKGVDSTLKIQPAKLEDSAVYLCASSSGTANSNQPQHFGDGTRLSIL.

This clone was found once. V gene TRBV12-5 combines with J gene TRBJ1-2; D perhaps matches TRBD1 (6 bases). The V and J ends lost 4 bases and 8 bases respectively, with 14 bases between them. Germline CDR1 is LGHNT and CDR2 is FRNRAP. CDR3 size: 13 residues. In DNA, the CDR3 is TGTGCTAGTGGTTACATGAGGGGACAAGGCTACACCTTC. Translating gives CASGYMRGQGYTF.

The rearrangement links TRBV4-1 to TRBJ2-7, with D tentatively TRBD2 (6 bases). CDR1 and CDR2 from the germline V gene are MGHRA and YSYEKL. The CDR3 covers 14 residues. Trimming took off 4 bases at V and 4 bases at J, with 14 bases between the two ends. The CDR3 DNA reads as TGCGCCAGCAGCCTTTCCTCCGGGACTTACGAGCAGTACTTC. It translates to CASSLSSGTYEQYF.

The chain is built from TRBV2 and TRBJ1-1, with a possible D match to TRBD1 (5 bases). Trimming took off 2 bases at V and 7 bases at J, with 23 bases between the two ends. The germline CDR1 and CDR2 sequences are SNHLY and FYNNEI. The CDR3 covers 17 residues. Written as DNA, the CDR3 is TGTGCCAGCAGTGAAATTTCGCCGGTAGGGGTGACGGGTGAAGCTTTCTTT. It yields the protein CASSEISPVGVTGEAFF.

With regard to this clone: Other nucleotide sequences in the sample specify the same CDR3. The genes are TRBV9 and TRBJ1-1; D remains unclear. The CDR3 extends over 15 amino acids. Trimming took off 0 bases at V and 0 bases at J, with 9 bases between the two ends. CDR1 is SGDLS and CDR2 is YYNGEE in the germline V gene. The CDR3 sequence: CASSVGGAVNTEAFF. DNA for the CDR3: TGTGCCAGCAGCGTAGGGGGAGCAGTGAACACTGAAGCTTTCTTT.

This rearrangement joins TRBV11-3 to TRBJ2-7, with 15 bases lining up with TRBD2. Germline values: CDR1 SGHNT, CDR2 YENEEA. The CDR3 spans 16 residues. V gave up 4 bases and J gave up 1 base; unmatched junction bases: 2. The CDR3 sequence is CASSSGLAGGSYEQYF. CDR3 nucleotides: TGTGCCAGCAGCTCGGGACTAGCGGGAGGTTCCTACGAGCAGTACTTC. Combining the CDR3 with reference TRBV11-3 and TRBJ2-7 gives the whole variable domain EAGVVQSPRYKIIEKKQPVAFWCNPISGHNTLYWYLQNLGQGPELLIRYENEEAVDDSQLPKDRFSAERLKGVDSTLKIQPAELGDSAVYLCASSSGLAGGSYEQYFGPGTRLTVT.

The chain is built from TRBV5-1 and TRBJ2-5; 8 bases map to TRBD2. Germline assignment: CDR1 SGHRS and CDR2 YFSETQ. V shed 5 bases and J 2 bases; nucleotides not matched to a gene: 5. This CDR3 has 14 amino acids. For the CDR3, the DNA is TGCGCCAGCAGTCTGATAGCGGGGCAAGAGACCCAGTACTTC. Protein sequence: CASSLIAGQETQYF. The complete variable domain, with remaining parts taken from reference TRBV5-1 and TRBJ2-5, reads KAGVTQTPRYLIKTRGQQVTLSCSPISGHRSVSWYQQTPGQGLQFLFEYFSETQRNKGNFPGRFSGRQFSNSRSEMNVSTLELGDSALYLCASSLIAGQETQYFGPGTRLLVL.

The chain links TRBV11-3 to TRBJ2-3, with 8 positions matching TRBD2. This CDR3 has 16 amino acids. Unmatched junction bases numbered 6, after V lost 4 bases and J lost 0 bases. Germline loops: CDR1 SGHNT, CDR2 YENEEA. This chain's CDR3 is CASSSTSGASTDTQYF. DNA of the CDR3: TGTGCCAGCAGCTCTACTAGCGGAGCTAGCACAGATACGCAGTATTTT. Combining the CDR3 with reference TRBV11-3 and TRBJ2-3 gives the whole variable domain EAGVVQSPRYKIIEKKQPVAFWCNPISGHNTLYWYLQNLGQGPELLIRYENEEAVDDSQLPKDRFSAERLKGVDSTLKIQPAELGDSAVYLCASSSTSGASTDTQYFGPGTRLTVL.

The rearrangement links TRBV2 to TRBJ2-1, with a weak D call TRBD2 (6 bases). Germline CDR1 is SNHLY and CDR2 is FYNNEI. The CDR3 contains 15 residues. With 6 bases removed from V and 4 bases from J, the gap between germline ends came to 16 bases. The CDR3 region is CASRVASVGYNEQFF. DNA of the CDR3: TGTGCCAGCAGAGTAGCTAGCGTGGGTTACAATGAGCAGTTCTTC.

The V gene is TRBV3-1 (or the pseudogene TRBV3-2), the J gene TRBJ1-5; TRBD1 aligns across 10 bases. The CDR3 consists of 15 residues. The junction had 5 bases not matched to a gene; V was cut back by 4 bases and J by 5 bases. The germline V gene encodes CDR1 LGHDT and CDR2 YNNKEL (reference sequence). CDR3 protein: CASSPVTGGDQPQHF. Here the CDR3 DNA reads TGTGCCAGCAGCCCCGTGACAGGGGGCGATCAGCCCCAGCATTTT.